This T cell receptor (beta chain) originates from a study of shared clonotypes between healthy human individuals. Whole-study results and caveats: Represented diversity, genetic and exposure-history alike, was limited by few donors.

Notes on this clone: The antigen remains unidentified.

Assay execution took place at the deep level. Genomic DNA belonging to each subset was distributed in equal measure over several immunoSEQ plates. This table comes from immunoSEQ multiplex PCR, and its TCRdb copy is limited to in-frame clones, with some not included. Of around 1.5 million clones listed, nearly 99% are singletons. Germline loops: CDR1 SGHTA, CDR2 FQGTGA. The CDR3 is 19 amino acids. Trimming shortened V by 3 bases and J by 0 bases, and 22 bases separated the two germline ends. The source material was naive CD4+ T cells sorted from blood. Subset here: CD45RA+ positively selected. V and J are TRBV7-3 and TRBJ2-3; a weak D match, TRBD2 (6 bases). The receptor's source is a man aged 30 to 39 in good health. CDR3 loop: CASSLIGGIGLPSTDTQYF. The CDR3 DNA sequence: TGTGCCAGCAGCTTGATTGGGGGGATTGGACTACCGAGCACAGATACGCAGTATTTT.